The present T cell receptor (beta chain) was sequenced within a study of cytomegalovirus exposure and HLA in healthy donors. Overall study context: Out of 180 million or so T cells, an earlier analysis found fewer than 140 million unique TCR beta sequences in total.

To note about this clone: Its antigen is not known. An end of the junction does not agree with germline; a read error may underlie this.

This PCR relied on a set of 60 Vbeta primers and 13 Jbeta primers. Per the study methods: Later work found around 85 million unique TCR beta chains, with 10 million to 14 million shared. Here immunoSEQ multiplex PCR was the method, and the copy in TCRdb shows in-frame clones only, minus some. That table gives V, J and clone size, and the DNA gave D and trimming. The data contain about 140,000 clones, over 75% of them singletons. Broader study findings: Accurate prediction of most subjects' HLA-A and HLA-B alleles from TCR beta sequences was reported. Further analysis, carried out later, found HLA-associated TCR beta chains more clonally expanded than equally common other chains.

This receptor was taken from a man aged 45 to 65 in good health and CMV-seronegative. Sequencing was carried out using PBMCs.

The CDR3 bases are TGTTCCAGCAGCTTAAATCCTCGGACAGGACCGGGGGGGGAGCTGTTTTTT. Amino acid sequence: CSSSLNPRTGPGGELFF. J is TRBJ2-2 and V is TRBV7-9, with TRBD1 matching over 7 bases. Germline CDR1 reads SEHNR; CDR2 reads FQNEAQ (reference sequence). The CDR3 sequence is 17 residues long.